This T cell receptor beta chain was observed in a study of Tregs in tolerant kidney transplant recipients. Germline-derived CDR1 and CDR2 are LNHNV and YYDKDF (reference sequence). This CDR3 is 16 amino acids long. Trimming cost V 0 bases and J 4 bases; bases outside gene matches: 8. Study outcomes and limitations: No direct test of biological reproducibility was done here.

This clone came up a few times. The target antigen is unknown. Here immunoSEQ multiplex PCR was the method, and the copy in TCRdb shows in-frame clones only, minus some. The sample lists some 4,000 clones; approximately 53% were seen once. The sample taken for sequencing was CD8+ T cells from blood cultured with allogeneic cells. The receptor's source is a human donor in good health. This chain uses TRBV15 with TRBJ2-7, with 8 bases lining up with TRBD1. CDR3 loop: CATSRDWGQEFYEQYF. The CDR3 coding sequence is TGTGCCACCAGCAGAGATTGGGGACAGGAGTTTTACGAGCAGTACTTC.